These 4 T cell receptor beta chains originate from one sample sequenced in a study of shared clonotypes between healthy human individuals. CD8 cells classed as naive were CD45RO-negative and positively selected for CCR7, excluding terminally differentiated effector memory CD45RA+ cells. This table comes from immunoSEQ multiplex PCR, and its TCRdb copy is limited to in-frame clones, with some not included. Among about 2,100,000 clones listed, more than 85% were seen once. Sequencing input: naive CD8+ T cells from PBMCs. The receptors here all came from a man between 18 and 29 years old in good health. Some clones in this sample may be carry-over from other donors' samples.

The rearrangement uses TRBV5-1 and TRBJ1-1; tentative D call: TRBD1 (6 bases). From germline, CDR1 is SGHRS and CDR2 YFSETQ. This CDR3 is 16 amino acids long. V lost 4 bases and J lost 4, with 20 bases in between. The CDR3 bases are TGCGCCAGCAGCAGTCGGGGGCTTCCGAGGTTCACTGAAGCTTTCTTT. Its translation is CASSSRGLPRFTEAFF. The full variable domain, rest sourced from reference TRBV5-1 and TRBJ1-1, is KAGVTQTPRYLIKTRGQQVTLSCSPISGHRSVSWYQQTPGQGLQFLFEYFSETQRNKGNFPGRFSGRQFSNSRSEMNVSTLELGDSALYLCASSSRGLPRFTEAFFGQGTRLTVV.

The rearrangement joins TRBV7-3 to TRBJ2-3, with 11 bases aligning to TRBD2. V was pared by 4 bases and J by 3 bases, with 9 bases of the junction left unmatched. Looked up from germline, CDR1 is SGHTA and CDR2 is FQGTGA. This CDR3 contains 17 residues. CDR3 sequence: CASSSGIAGGLTDTQYF. Here the CDR3 DNA reads TGTGCCAGCAGCTCCGGAATAGCGGGAGGGTTAACAGATACGCAGTATTTT.

The CDR3: CASSPSFDYEQYF. CDR3 coding DNA: TGTGCCAGCAGCCCATCTTTCGACTACGAGCAGTACTTC. The V call is TRBV9, the J call TRBJ2-7; D call uncertain. Germline V gene lookup returns CDR1 SGDLS and CDR2 YYNGEE. Trimming took off 4 bases at V and 3 bases at J, with 11 bases between the two ends. The CDR3 totals 13 residues.

The chain links TRBV4-1 to TRBJ2-2, with TRBD1 matching 7 bases. The CDR3 extends over 18 amino acids. V lost 0 bases and J lost 5; bases outside the gene matches: 12. Germline V CDR1 and CDR2: MGHRA, YSYEKL. The CDR3 sequence: CASSQDRLTGTVTGELFF. The CDR3 nucleotides read TGCGCCAGCAGCCAAGATCGTTTGACCGGGACAGTTACCGGGGAGCTGTTTTTT.